This T cell receptor beta chain was found in a study of blood T cell repertoires in COVID-19. About the research overall: The United States, Italy and Spain supplied acute and convalescent COVID-19 samples. T cells, B-cell-depleted T cells, or PBMCs supplied cDNA or gDNA.

V was trimmed by 2 bases and J by 4 bases, leaving 16 bases between them. The CDR3 is 17 residues long. Looked up from germline, CDR1 is KGHDR and CDR2 is SFDVKD. In the study's own analysis: Nucleated cell number was recorded as an estimate derived from reference gene primer amplification. Some clones are missing from TCRdb's copy, which holds only in-frame ones; the method was immunoSEQ multiplex PCR. The V and J calls and clone size were taken over from that table, and D and trimming were inferred from the DNA. The sample gives 130,000 or so clones, roughly 88% of which show up once; approximately 2% is in the top ten.

This TCR derives from a man between 65 and 85 years old with active COVID-19. The rearrangement joins TRBV24-1 to TRBJ2-2; D is perhaps TRBD1 (5 bases). Sequenced input: peripheral blood. The CDR3 nucleotides read TGTGCCACCAGTGATTCCGCAGGGCGGTATGGCACCGGGGAGCTGTTTTTT. It yields the protein CATSDSAGRYGTGELFF.